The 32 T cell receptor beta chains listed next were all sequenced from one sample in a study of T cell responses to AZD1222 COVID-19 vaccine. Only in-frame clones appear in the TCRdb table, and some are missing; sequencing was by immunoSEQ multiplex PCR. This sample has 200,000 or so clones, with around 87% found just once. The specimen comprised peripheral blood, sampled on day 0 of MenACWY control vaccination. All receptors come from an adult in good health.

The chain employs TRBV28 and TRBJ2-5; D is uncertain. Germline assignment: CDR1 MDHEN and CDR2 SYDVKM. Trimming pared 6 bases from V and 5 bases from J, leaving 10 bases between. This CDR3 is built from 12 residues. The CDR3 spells CASRSIPETQYF. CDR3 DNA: TGTGCCAGCAGGTCAATTCCGGAGACCCAGTACTTC. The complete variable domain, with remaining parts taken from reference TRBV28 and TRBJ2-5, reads DVKVTQSSRYLVKRTGEKVFLECVQDMDHENMFWYRQDPGLGLRLIYFSYDVKMKEKGDIPEGYSVSREKKERFSLILESASTNQTSMYLCASRSIPETQYFGPGTRLLVL.

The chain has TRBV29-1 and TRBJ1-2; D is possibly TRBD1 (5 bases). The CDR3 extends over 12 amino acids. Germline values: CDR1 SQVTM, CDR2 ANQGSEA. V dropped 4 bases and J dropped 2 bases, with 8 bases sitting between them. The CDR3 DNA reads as TGCAGCGTTGTCGGGGCAAACTATGGCTACACCTTC. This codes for CSVVGANYGYTF.

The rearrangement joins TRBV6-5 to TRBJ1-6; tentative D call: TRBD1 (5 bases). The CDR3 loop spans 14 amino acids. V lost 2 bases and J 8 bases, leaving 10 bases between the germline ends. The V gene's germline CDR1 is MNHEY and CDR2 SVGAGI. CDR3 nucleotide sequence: TGTGCCAGCAGTTACGGGGCGCGTGATTCACCCCTCCACTTT. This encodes CASSYGARDSPLHF.

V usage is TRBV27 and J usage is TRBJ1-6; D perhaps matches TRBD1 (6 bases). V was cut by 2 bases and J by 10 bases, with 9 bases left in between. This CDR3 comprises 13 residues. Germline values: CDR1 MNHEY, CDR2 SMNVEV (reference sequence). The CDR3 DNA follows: TGTGCCAGCAGTTTAACAGGGTCATCACCCCTCCACTTT. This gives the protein CASSLTGSSPLHF.

The CDR3 here is CASSRRESSGNTIYF. For the CDR3, the DNA is TGTGCCAGCAGCCGCAGAGAAAGCTCTGGAAACACCATATATTTT. This chain joins TRBV5-6 and TRBJ1-3; D uncertain. The germline V and J ends were trimmed by 4 bases and 0 bases, with 11 bases remaining between them. Germline loops: CDR1 SGHDT, CDR2 YYEEEE. The CDR3 has 15 residues.

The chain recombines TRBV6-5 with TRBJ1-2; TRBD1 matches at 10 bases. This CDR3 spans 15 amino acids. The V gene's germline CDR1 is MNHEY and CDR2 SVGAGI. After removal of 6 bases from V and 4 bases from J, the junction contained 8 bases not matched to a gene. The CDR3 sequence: CASSQPTGGVYGYTF. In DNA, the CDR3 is TGTGCCAGCAGCCAACCGACAGGGGGCGTCTATGGCTACACCTTC.

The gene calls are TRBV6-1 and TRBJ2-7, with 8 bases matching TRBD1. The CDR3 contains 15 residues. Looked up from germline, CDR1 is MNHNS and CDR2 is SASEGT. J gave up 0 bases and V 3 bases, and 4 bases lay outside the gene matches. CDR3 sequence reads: CASSDSDRVSYEQYF. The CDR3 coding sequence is TGTGCCAGCAGTGATTCGGACAGGGTCTCCTACGAGCAGTACTTC.

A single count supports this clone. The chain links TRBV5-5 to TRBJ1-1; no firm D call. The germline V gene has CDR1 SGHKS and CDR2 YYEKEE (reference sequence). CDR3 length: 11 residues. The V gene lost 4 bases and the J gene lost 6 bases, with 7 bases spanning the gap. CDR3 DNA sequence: TGTGCCAGCAGCCCTAGTGCTGAAGCTTTCTTT. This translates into CASSPSAEAFF. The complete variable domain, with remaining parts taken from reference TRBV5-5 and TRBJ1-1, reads DAGVTQSPTHLIKTRGQQVTLRCSPISGHKSVSWYQQVLGQGPQFIFQYYEKEERGRGNFPDRFSARQFPNYSSELNVNALLLGDSALYLCASSPSAEAFFGQGTRLTVV.

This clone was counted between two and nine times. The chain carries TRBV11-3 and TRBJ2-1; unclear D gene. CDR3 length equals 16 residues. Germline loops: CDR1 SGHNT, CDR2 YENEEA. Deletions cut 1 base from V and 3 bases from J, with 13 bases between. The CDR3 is CASSLGLVPGYNEQFF. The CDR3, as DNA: TGTGCCAGCAGCTTAGGCCTTGTGCCGGGCTACAATGAGCAGTTCTTC.

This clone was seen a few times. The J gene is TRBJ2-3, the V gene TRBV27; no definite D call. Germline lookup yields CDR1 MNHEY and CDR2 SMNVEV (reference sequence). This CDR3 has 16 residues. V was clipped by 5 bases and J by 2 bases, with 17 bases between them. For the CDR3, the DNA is TGTGCCAGCAGTCAAGAGCGACGGCCCCACACAGATACGCAGTATTTT. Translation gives CASSQERRPHTDTQYF.

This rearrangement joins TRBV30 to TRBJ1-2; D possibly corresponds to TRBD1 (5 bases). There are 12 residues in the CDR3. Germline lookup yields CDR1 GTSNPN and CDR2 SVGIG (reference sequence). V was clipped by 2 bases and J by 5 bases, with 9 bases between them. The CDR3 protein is CAWSPGGYGYTF. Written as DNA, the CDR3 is TGTGCCTGGAGTCCCGGGGGGTATGGCTACACCTTC.

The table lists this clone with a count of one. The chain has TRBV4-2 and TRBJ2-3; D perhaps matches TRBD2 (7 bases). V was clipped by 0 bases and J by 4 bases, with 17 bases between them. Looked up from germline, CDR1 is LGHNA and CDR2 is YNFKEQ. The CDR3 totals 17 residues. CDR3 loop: CASSQDRGGGPSDTQYF. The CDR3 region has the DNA TGTGCCAGCAGCCAAGATCGAGGGGGAGGGCCGTCAGATACGCAGTATTTT.

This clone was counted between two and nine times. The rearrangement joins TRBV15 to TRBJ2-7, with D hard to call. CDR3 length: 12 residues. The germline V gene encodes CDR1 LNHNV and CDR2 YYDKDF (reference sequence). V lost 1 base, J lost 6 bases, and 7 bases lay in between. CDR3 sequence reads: CATSRGDIEQYF. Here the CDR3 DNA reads TGTGCCACCAGCAGAGGGGATATCGAGCAGTACTTC. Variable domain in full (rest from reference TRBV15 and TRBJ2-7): DAMVIQNPRYQVTQFGKPVTLSCSQTLNHNVMYWYQQKSSQAPKLLFHYYDKDFNNEADTPDNFQSRRPNTSFCFLDIRSPGLGDTAMYLCATSRGDIEQYFGPGTRLTVT.

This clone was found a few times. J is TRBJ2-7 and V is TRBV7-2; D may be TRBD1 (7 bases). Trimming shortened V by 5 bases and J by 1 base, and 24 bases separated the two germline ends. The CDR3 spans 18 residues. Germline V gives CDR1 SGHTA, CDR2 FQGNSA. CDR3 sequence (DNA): TGTGCCAGCAGCCTGCAGGGGGGCGAAAGGACGACATCCTACGAGCAGTACTTC. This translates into CASSLQGGERTTSYEQYF. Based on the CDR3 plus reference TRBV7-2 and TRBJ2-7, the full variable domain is GAGVSQSPSNKVTEKGKDVELRCDPISGHTALYWYRQSLGQGLEFLIYFQGNSAPDKSGLPSDRFSAERTGGSVSTLTIQRTQQEDSAVYLCASSLQGGERTTSYEQYFGPGTRLTVT.

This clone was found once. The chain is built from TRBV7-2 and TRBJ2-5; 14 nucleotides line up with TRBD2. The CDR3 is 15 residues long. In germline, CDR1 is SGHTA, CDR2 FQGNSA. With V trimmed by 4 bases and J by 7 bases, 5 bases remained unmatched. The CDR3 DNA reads TGTGCCAGCAGCTGGGGACTAGCGGGAGAGGGGACCCAGTACTTC. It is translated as CASSWGLAGEGTQYF.

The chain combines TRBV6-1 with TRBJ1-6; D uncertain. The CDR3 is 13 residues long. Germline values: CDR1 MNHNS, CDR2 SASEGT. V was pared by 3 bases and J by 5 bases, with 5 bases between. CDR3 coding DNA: TGTGCCAGCAGTGACAAGAATAATTCACCCCTCCACTTT. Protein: CASSDKNNSPLHF.

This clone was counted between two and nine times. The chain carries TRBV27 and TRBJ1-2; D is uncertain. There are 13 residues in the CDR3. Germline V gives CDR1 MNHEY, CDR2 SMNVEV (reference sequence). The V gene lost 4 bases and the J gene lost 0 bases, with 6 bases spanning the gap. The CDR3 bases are TGTGCCAGCAGTTCCCAGGCTAACTATGGCTACACCTTC. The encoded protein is CASSSQANYGYTF.

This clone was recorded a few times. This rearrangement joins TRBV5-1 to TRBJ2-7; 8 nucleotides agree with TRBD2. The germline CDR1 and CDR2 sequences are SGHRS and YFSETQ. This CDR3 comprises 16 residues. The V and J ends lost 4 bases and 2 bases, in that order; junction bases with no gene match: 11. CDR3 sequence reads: CASSPIKNSGAYEQYF. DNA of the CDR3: TGCGCCAGCAGCCCGATTAAAAATAGCGGGGCCTACGAGCAGTACTTC.

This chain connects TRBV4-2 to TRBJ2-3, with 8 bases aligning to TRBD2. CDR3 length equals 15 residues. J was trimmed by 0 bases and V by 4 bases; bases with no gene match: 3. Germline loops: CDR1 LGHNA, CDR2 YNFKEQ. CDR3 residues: CASSPLAGSTDTQYF. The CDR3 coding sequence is TGTGCCAGCAGCCCTTTAGCGGGAAGCACAGATACGCAGTATTTT.

CDR3 sequence: CASSPNLGRTYEQYF. The CDR3 DNA sequence: TGTGCCAGCAGCCCAAACCTGGGTCGAACCTACGAGCAGTACTTC. The genes are TRBV7-9 and TRBJ2-7; no definite D call. Deletions cut 5 bases from V and 2 bases from J, with 16 bases between. The CDR3 length is 15 residues. CDR1 and CDR2 from the germline V gene are SEHNR and FQNEAQ (reference sequence).

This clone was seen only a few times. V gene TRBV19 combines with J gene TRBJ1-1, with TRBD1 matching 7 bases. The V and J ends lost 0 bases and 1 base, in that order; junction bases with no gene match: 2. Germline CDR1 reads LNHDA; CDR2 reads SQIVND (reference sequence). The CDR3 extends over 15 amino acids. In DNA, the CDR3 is TGTGCCAGTAGTATAGATTGGACAGGGAACACTGAAGCTTTCTTT. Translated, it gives CASSIDWTGNTEAFF.

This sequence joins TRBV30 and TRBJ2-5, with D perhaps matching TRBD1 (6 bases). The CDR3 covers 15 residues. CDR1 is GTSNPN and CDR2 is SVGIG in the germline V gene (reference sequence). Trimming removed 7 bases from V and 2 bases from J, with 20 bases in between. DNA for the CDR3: TGTGCCTCCACAGGGTGGTTCGAGAAACAAGAGACCCAGTACTTC. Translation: CASTGWFEKQETQYF.

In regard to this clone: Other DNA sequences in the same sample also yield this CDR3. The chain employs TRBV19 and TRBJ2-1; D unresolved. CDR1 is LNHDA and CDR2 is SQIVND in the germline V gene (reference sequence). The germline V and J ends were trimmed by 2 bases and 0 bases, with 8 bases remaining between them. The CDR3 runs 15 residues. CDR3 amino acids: CASSISPSSYNEQFF. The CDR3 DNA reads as TGTGCCAGTAGTATAAGTCCTAGCTCCTACAATGAGCAGTTCTTC. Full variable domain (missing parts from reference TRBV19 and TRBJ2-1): DGGITQSPKYLFRKEGQNVTLSCEQNLNHDAMYWYRQDPGQGLRLIYYSQIVNDFQKGDIAEGYSVSREKKESFPLTVTSAQKNPTAFYLCASSISPSSYNEQFFGPGTRLTVL.

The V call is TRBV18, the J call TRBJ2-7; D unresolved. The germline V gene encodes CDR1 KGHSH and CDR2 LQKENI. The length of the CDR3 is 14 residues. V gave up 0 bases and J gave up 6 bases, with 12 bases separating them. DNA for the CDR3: TGTGCCAGCTCACCACCAAGGGCCACTATCGAGCAGTACTTC. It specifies CASSPPRATIEQYF.

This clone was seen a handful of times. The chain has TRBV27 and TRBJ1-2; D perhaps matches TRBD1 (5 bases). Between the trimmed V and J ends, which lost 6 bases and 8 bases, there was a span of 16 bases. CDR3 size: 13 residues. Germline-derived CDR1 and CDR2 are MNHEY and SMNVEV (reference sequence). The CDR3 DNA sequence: TGTGCCAGCAGCCGCGTGGGGGGGGAGGGCTACACCTTC. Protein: CASSRVGGEGYTF.

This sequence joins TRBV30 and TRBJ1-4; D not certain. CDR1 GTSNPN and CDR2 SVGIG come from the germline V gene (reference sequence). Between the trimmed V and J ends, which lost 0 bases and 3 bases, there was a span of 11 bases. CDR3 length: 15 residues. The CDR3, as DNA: TGTGCCTGGAGTGTAGGCGGGGTATCTAATGAAAAACTGTTTTTT. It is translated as CAWSVGGVSNEKLFF.

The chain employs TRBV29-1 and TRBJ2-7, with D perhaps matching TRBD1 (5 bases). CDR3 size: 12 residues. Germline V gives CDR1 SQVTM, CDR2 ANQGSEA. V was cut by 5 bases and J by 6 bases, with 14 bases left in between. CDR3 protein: CSVLGAGFEQYF. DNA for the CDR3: TGCAGCGTTCTCGGCGCAGGGTTCGAGCAGTACTTC.

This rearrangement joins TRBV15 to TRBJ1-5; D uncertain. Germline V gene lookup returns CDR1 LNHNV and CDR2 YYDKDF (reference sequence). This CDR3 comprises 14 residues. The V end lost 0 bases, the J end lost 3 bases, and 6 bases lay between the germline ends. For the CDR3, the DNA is TGTGCCACCAGCAGAGAGATGAACAATCAGCCCCAGCATTTT. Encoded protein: CATSREMNNQPQHF.

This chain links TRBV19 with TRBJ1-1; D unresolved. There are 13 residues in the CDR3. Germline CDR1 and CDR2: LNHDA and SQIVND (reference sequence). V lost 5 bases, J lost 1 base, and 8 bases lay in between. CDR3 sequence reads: CASSLTKNTEAFF. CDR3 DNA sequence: TGTGCCAGTAGTCTGACAAAGAACACTGAAGCTTTCTTT.

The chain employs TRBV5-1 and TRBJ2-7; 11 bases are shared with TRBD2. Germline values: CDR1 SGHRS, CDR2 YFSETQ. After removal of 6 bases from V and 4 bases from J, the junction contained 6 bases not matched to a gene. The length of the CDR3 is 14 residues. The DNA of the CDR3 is TGCGCCAGCAATTTAGCGGGAGGGCCGTACGAGCAGTACTTC. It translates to CASNLAGGPYEQYF.

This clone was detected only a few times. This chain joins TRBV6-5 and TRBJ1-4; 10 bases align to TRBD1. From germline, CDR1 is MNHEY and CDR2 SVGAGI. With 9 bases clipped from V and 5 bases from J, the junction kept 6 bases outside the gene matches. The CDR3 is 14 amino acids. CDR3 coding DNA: TGTGCCAGTAGCGACAGGGGGCGGAATGAAAAACTGTTTTTT. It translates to CASSDRGRNEKLFF.

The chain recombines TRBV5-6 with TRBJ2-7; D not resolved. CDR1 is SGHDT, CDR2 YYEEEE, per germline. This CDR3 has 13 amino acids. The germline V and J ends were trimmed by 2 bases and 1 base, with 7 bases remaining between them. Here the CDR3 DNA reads TGTGCCAGCAGCTTTGGCCGGTCCTACGAGCAGTACTTC. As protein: CASSFGRSYEQYF. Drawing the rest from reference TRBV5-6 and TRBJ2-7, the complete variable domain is DAGVTQSPTHLIKTRGQQVTLRCSPKSGHDTVSWYQQALGQGPQFIFQYYEEEERQRGNFPDRFSGHQFPNYSSELNVNALLLGDSALYLCASSFGRSYEQYFGPGTRLTVT.